This TCR beta chain was documented in a study of blood T cell repertoires in COVID-19 (dated by TCRdb to the early 2020s). Background on the whole study: The collaborator samples originated in the United States, Italy and Spain and spanned the acute and convalescent phases of COVID-19. Where available, HLA class I and class II types were taken from metadata supplied by the sample provider and were not determined by assay-based typing. Samples were obtained from the ongoing ImmuneRACE study (first 160 participants) and from 1,254 subjects provided by 6 global collaborators. The dataset comprised deeply sampled blood TCRbeta repertoires from subjects exposed to, actively infected with, or recovered from COVID-19. The sample metadata nearly always contained a de-identified subject ID, COVID-19 status, age in years and sex. The material from the prospective study consisted of cDNA or gDNA derived from T cells, B-cell-depleted T cells, or PBMCs. The repertoires were made available in a free public database intended to serve as a resource for research on the immune response to SARS-CoV-2.

The paper's findings and limits, for the study overall: The amount of clinical and demographic metadata varied by source and participant and was provided uncurated.

The CDR3 has 21 amino acids, counting the end cysteine and phenylalanine. Only CDR3 DNA remains: 63 bases, in frame from the first base. TCRbeta CDR3 regions were amplified from genomic DNA by means of the immunoSEQ Assay, a bias-controlled multiplex PCR. Per the source publication's procedure: The number of nucleated cells in each sample was estimated from the amplification of reference gene primers within the assay. To quantify the absolute abundance of each unique TCRbeta CDR3 rearrangement, sequence reads were collapsed and filtered. For each sample, productive Simpson clonality was calculated as the square root of Simpson's diversity index across productive rearrangements. TCRdb carries this immuneACCESS record with in-frame sequences only. Its versions omit some clonotypes, under half of them owing to an unresolved V gene in the studies checked, with the rest unexplained. V, J and clone size are taken as reported in that table, and D and trimming were inferred from the DNA itself. The sample table holds under 150,000 clones, of which more than 75% were seen once. Roughly 2.2% of the sample is taken by the ten largest.

The collaborating institutions used their own protocols to collect whole blood in K2EDTA tubes. Collaborator samples were shipped for TCRbeta analysis as frozen whole blood, isolated PBMCs, or DNA extracted from either sample type. A remark on this clone: Which antigen it targets is not known. Qualities for individual bases were not recorded, and no much larger clone is one base off.

The chain employs TRBV21-1 and TRBJ2-1; TRBD2, the table's D call, was not compared with the DNA. TRBV21-1 is deemed a pseudogene. The TCR sequence derives from a man aged 70 or older with active COVID-19. Sequencing was carried out using peripheral blood. The DNA sequence follows: TGTGCCAGCAGCAAAGGAGAACGGCGACTAGAATCATTTATCTCCTACAATGAGCAGTTCTTC. Translated, this gives CASSKGERRLESFISYNEQFF.